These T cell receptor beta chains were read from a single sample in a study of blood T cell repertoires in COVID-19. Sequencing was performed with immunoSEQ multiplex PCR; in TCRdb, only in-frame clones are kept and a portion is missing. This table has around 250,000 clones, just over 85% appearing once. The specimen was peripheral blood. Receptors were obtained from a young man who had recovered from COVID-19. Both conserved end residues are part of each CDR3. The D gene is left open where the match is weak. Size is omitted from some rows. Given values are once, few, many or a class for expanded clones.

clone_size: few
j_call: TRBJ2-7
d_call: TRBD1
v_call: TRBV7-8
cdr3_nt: TGTGCCAGCAGCAAGATAGCCGGGACAGGCGAATACGAGCAGTACTTC
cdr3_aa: CASSKIAGTGEYEQYF

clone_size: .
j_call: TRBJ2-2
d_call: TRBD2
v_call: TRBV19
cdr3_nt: TGTGCCAGTAGTATAATAGCGGGGGGGCCCGGGGAGCTGTTTTTT
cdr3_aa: CASSIIAGGPGELFF

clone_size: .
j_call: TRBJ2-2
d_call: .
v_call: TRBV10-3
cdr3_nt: TGTGCCATCAGTGAAAGCAAACGTAAGACGAACACCGGGGAGCTGTTTTTT
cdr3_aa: CAISESKRKTNTGELFF

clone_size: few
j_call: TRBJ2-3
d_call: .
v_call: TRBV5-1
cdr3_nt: TGCGCCAGCGGTCGGGGTGAAGTAAGGGATACGCAGTATTTT
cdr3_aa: CASGRGEVRDTQYF

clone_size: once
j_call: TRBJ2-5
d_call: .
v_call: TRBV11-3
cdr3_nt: TGTGCCAGCAGCCCTGAATTGACTAGTGGACTGCGAGAGACCCAGTACTTC
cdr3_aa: CASSPELTSGLRETQYF

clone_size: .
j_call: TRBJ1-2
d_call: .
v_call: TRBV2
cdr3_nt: TGTGCCAGCAACAGGGACATCTATGGCTACACCTTC
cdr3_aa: CASNRDIYGYTF

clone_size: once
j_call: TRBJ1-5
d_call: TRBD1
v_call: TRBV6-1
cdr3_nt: TGTGCCAGCAGTGGGAAGGGACAGGGTAAAGTCGGCAATCAGCCCCAGCATTTT
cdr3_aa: CASSGKGQGKVGNQPQHF

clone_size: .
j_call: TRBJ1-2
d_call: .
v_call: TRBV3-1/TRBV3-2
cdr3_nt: TGTGCCAGCAGCCAAGCAGCGGGATATGGCTACACCTTC
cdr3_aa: CASSQAAGYGYTF

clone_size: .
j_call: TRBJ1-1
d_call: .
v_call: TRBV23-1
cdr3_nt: TGCGCCAGCCTACTGGGAGGAGGGACTGAAGCTTTCTTT
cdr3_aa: CASLLGGGTEAFF

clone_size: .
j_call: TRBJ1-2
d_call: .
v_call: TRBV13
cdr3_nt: TGTGCCAGCAGTCCCCTGCAGGGTGGCTACACCTTC
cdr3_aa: CASSPLQGGYTF

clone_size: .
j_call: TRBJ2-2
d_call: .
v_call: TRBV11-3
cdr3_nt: TGTGCCAGCAGCTTAGCCCGGGGGAACACCGGGGAGCTGTTTTTT
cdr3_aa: CASSLARGNTGELFF

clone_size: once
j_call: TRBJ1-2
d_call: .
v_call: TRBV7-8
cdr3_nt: TGTGCCAGCAGCTTCGGCAGGGTCCTTTCTCTTAACTATGGCTACACCTTC
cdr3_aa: CASSFGRVLSLNYGYTF

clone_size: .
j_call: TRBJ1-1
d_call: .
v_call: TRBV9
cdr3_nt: TGTGCCAGCAGCCCCCAGGGGCGGATGAACACTGAAGCTTTCTTT
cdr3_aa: CASSPQGRMNTEAFF

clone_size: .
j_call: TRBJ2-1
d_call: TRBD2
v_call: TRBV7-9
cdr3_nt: TGTGCCAGCAGCTTATTAACGGGGGGGACCTCCTACAATGAGCAGTTCTTC
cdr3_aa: CASSLLTGGTSYNEQFF

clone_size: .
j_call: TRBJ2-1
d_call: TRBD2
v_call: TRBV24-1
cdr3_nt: TGTGCCACCAGTGTTACTAGCGGGGACCTCCGTGAGCAGTTCTTC
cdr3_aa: CATSVTSGDLREQFF

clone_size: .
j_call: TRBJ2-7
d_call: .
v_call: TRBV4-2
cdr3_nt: TGTGCCAGCAGCCAGCGACGGACAGTACCCTACGAGCAGTACTTC
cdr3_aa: CASSQRRTVPYEQYF

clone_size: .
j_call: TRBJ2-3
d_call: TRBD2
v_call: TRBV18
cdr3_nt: TGTGCCAGCTCACCAGCGACTAGCGGGGGGGGCACAGATACGCAGTATTTT
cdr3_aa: CASSPATSGGGTDTQYF

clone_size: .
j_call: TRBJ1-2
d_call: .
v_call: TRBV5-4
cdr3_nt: TGTGCCAGCAGCTTAGGAGACTATGGCTACACCTTC
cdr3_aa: CASSLGDYGYTF

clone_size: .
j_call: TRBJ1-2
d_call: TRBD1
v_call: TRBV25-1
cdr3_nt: TGTGCCAGCAGTGGGGACAGGGTGATTTTGGGCTACACCTTC
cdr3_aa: CASSGDRVILGYTF

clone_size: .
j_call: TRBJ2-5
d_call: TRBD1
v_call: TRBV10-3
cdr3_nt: TGTGCCATCAGGACAGGGGCTTCTGAAGAGACCCAGTACTTC
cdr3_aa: CAIRTGASEETQYF

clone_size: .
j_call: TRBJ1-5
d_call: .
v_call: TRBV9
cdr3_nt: TGTGCCAGCAGCGTAGGAACAGACAATCAGCCCCAGCATTTT
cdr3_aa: CASSVGTDNQPQHF

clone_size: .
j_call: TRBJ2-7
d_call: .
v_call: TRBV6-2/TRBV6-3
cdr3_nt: TGTGCCAGCAGTGGAGGACTGATCTACGAGCAGTACTTC
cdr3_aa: CASSGGLIYEQYF

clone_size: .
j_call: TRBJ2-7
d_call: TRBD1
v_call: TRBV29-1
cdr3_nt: TGCAGCGGGTCAGGGGGCTCCTACGAGCAGTACTTC
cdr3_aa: CSGSGGSYEQYF

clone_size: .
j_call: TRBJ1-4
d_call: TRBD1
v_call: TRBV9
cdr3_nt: TGTGCCAGCAGCGTAGAGGGACAGGGGAGTGAAAAACTGTTTTTT
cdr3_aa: CASSVEGQGSEKLFF

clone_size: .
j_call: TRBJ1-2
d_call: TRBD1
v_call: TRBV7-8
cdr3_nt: TGTGCCAGCAGCTCGCAAACTTGGACAGGGGACTATGGCTACACCTTC
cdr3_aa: CASSSQTWTGDYGYTF

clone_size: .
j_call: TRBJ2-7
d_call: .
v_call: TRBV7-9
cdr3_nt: TGTGCCAGCAGCTCCGGGATGCCCCACGAGCAGTACTTC
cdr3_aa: CASSSGMPHEQYF

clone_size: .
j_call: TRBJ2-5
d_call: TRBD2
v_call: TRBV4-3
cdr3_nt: TGCGCCAGCAGCCAAGCCCTACGGGGGGGCGGGGAGACCCAGTACTTC
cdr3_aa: CASSQALRGGGETQYF

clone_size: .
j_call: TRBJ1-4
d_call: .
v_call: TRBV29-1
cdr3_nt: TGCAGTTGCTACGGGACAAATAATGAAAAACTGTTTTTT
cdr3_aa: CSCYGTNNEKLFF

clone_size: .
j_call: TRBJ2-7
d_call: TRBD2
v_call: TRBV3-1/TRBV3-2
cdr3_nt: TGTGCCAGCAGCCGAGGGACTAGCGGGGGGATCGCCTACGAGCAGTACTTC
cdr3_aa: CASSRGTSGGIAYEQYF

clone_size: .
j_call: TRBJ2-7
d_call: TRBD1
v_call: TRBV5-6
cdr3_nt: TGTGCCAGCAGCTCGACAGGGGAGTACTACGAGCAGTACTTC
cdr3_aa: CASSSTGEYYEQYF

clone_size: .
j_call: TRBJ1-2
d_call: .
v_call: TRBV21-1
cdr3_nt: .
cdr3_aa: CASSTPGYRCYGYTF

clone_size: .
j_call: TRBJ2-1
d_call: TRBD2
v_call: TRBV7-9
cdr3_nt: TGTGCCAGCAGCTTTAGCGGTCCCGGGGGGATAAATGAGCAGTTCTTC
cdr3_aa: CASSFSGPGGINEQFF

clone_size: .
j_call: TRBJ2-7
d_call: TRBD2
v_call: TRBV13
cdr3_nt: TGTGCCAGCAGCCCCCGGGGACTAGCGGGAAGCTCCTACGAGCAGTACTTC
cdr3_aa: CASSPRGLAGSSYEQYF

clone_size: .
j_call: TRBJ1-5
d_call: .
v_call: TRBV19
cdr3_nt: TGTGCCAGTAGTATAGGGGGGCTGAGCAATCAGTCCCAGCATTTT
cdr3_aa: CASSIGGLSNQSQHF

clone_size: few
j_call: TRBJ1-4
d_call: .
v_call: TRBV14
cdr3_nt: TGTGCCAGCAGCTTACACGATGAAAAACTGTTTTTT
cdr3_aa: CASSLHDEKLFF

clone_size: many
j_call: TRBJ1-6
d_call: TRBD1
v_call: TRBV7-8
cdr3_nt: TGTGCCAGCAGCATGAGCGCCGGGACAGGGTATTCACCCCTCCACTTT
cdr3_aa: CASSMSAGTGYSPLHF

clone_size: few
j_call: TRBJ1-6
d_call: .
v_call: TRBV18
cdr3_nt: TGTGCCAGCTCACCATTCGGACAGCTCAGCTCCTATAATTCACCCCTCCACTTT
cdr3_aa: CASSPFGQLSSYNSPLHF

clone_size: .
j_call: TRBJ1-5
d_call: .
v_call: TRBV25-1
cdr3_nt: TGTGCCAGCACAGAAAATCAGCCCCAGCATTTT
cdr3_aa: CASTENQPQHF

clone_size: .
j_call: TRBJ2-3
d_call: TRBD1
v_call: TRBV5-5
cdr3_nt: TGTGCCAGCAGCTTGGAGGACAGGGCAATCACAGATACGCAGTATTTT
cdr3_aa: CASSLEDRAITDTQYF

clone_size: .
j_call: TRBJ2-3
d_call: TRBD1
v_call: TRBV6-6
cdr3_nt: TGTGCCAGCAGTCCCCCGGGACAGGGGGATCATACGCAGTATTTT
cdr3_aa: CASSPPGQGDHTQYF

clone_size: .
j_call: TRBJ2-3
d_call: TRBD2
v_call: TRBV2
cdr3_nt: TGTGCCAGCAGACTAGCGGGGTCCACAGATACGCAGTATTTT
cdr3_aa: CASRLAGSTDTQYF

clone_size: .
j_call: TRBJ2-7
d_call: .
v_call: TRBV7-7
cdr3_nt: TGTGCCAGCAGCCAAACAGGGTACGAGCAGTACTTC
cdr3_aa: CASSQTGYEQYF

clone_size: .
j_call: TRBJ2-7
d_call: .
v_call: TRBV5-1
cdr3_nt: TGCGCCAGCAGCTTTACAGGGTACGAGCAGTACTTC
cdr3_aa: CASSFTGYEQYF

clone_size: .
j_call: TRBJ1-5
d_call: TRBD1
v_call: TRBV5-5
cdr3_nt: TGTGCCAGCAGCTTGGAGGTTCCAGGGGGCGGTCAGCCCCAGCATTTT
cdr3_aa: CASSLEVPGGGQPQHF

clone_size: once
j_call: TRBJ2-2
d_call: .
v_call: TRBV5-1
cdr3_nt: TGCGCCAGCAGCTTGCGTCGCAGTCACACCGGGGAGCTGTTTTTT
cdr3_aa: CASSLRRSHTGELFF

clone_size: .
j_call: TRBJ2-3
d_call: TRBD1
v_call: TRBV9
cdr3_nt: TGTGCCAGCAGCGCCGGGACAGGGTTTGATACGCAGTATTTT
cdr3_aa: CASSAGTGFDTQYF

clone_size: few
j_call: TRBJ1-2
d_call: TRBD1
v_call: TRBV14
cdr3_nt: TGTGCCAGCAGCCAGGAAACGGACAGGGCCTCCTATGGCTACACCTTC
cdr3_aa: CASSQETDRASYGYTF

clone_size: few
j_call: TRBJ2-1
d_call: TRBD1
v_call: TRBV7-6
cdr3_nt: TGTGCCAGCAGCTGGGACAGGGGGCGTGAGCAGTTCTTC
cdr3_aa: CASSWDRGREQFF

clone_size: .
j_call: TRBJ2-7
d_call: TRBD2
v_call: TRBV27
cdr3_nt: TGTGCCAGCAGTTTACGGGGGGACGGGTACGAGCAGTACTTC
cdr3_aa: CASSLRGDGYEQYF

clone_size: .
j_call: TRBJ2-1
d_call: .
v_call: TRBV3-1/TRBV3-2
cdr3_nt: TGTGCCAGCTCCGAGCTGAGCTCCTACAATGAGCAGTTCTTC
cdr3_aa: CASSELSSYNEQFF

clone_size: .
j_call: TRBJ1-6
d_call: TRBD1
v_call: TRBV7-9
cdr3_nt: TGTGCCAGCAGGCCGACAGGGATAAGCTCACCCCTCCACTTT
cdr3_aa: CASRPTGISSPLHF

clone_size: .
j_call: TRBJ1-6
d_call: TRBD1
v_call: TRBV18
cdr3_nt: TGTGCCAGCTCACCGGGACAGGTTGGCAATTCACCCCTCCACTTT
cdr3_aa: CASSPGQVGNSPLHF

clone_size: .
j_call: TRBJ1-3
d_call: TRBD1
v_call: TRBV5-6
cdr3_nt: TGTGCCAGCATCCGGACAGGGGATGGAGCTGGAAACACCATATATTTT
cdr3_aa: CASIRTGDGAGNTIYF